These T cell receptor beta chains were read from a single sample in a study of OX40 agonist ivuxolimab in advanced cancers. Method: immunoSEQ multiplex PCR; TCRdb's copy keeps in-frame clones and lacks some. The data contain about 46,000 clones, roughly 90% of them seen just once; the ten biggest clones take up 10% to 15%. This sample comprised CD4+ or CD8+ T cells sorted from blood, obtained in a trial of the OX40 agonist ivuxolimab. Receptors were obtained from an adult with an advanced solid tumor such as melanoma, head and neck, liver or kidney cancer. Each CDR3 is given with its conserved first and last residue. Fields, in order: J gene, V gene, D gene, CDR3 DNA, CDR3 protein. D genes are given only for firm matches.

TRBJ1-1 | TRBV6-5 | NA | TGTGCCAGCCCACGAGGGTGGAACACTGAAGCTTTCTTT | CASPRGWNTEAFF
TRBJ1-1 | TRBV12-5 | TRBD1 | TGTGCTAGTGGGGAGGGGGCCACTGAAGCTTTCTTT | CASGEGATEAFF
TRBJ1-5 | TRBV21-1 | NA | TGTGCCAGCAGCGACGCACAGGGGAAGGGGAATCAGCCCCAGCATTTT | CASSDAQGKGNQPQHF
TRBJ2-4 | TRBV5-5 | NA | TGTGCCAGCAGCCCCCCCGCAAGGAGCCCCCCCATTCAGTACTTC | CASSPPARSPPIQYF
TRBJ1-5 | TRBV19 | NA | TGTGCCAGTAGTCCTCGGGGGCTCCCCGAGCCCCAGCATTTT | CASSPRGLPEPQHF
TRBJ1-4 | TRBV27 | NA | TGTGCCAGCAGGACCGTGGGGGGGGAGGCTGCAACTAATGAAAAACTGTTTTTT | CASRTVGGEAATNEKLFF
TRBJ2-2 | TRBV5-4 | NA | TGTGCCAGCAGCTTAGACAGCGCGAACACCGGGGAGCTGTTTTTT | CASSLDSANTGELFF
TRBJ1-5 | TRBV5-6 | NA | TGTGCCAGCAGCTTGGGCCGCAATCAGCCCCAGCATTTT | CASSLGRNQPQHF
TRBJ2-3 | TRBV10-2 | NA | TGCGCCAGCAGTGGGTTGGGAGACAGCACAGATACGCAGTATTTT | CASSGLGDSTDTQYF
TRBJ1-4 | TRBV5-4 | NA | TGTGCCAGCAGCTTGGGAACAGCCCCAGTGAGTTCAACTAATGAAAAACTGTTTTTT | CASSLGTAPVSSTNEKLFF
TRBJ2-3 | TRBV5-6 | NA | TGTGCCAGCAGCCTCCCTGCCCACGCGGGGGCGGGAGATACGCAGTATTTT | CASSLPAHAGAGDTQYF